These 25 T cell receptor beta chains came from one sample sequenced in a study of shared T cell receptors in the human thymus. Clones were read by immunoSEQ multiplex PCR, and TCRdb kept only the in-frame ones, dropping some. This table holds fewer than 700,000 clones, around nine tenths found once. This sample was also put to use in a study of human thymus T cells.

The sequenced material came from thymocytes. The receptors were gathered from a boy under two years old with a congenital heart defect.

Here the CDR3 reads CASSQVGVGTDTQYF. CDR3 nucleotide sequence: TGTGCCAGCAGCCAAGTGGGAGTTGGCACAGATACGCAGTATTTT. This rearrangement joins TRBV14 to TRBJ2-3, with D perhaps TRBD2 (5 bases). CDR1 and CDR2 from the germline V gene are SGHDN and FVKESK. V lost 1 base, J lost 1 base, and 9 bases lay in between. The CDR3 sequence is 15 residues long.

The rearrangement joins TRBV21-1 to TRBJ2-7; TRBD1 is taken as the D call from the table, unchecked against the DNA. TRBV21-1 is given as a pseudogene. This CDR3 has 16 residues. CDR3 residues: CASSPDWAGAAYEQYF. As DNA, the CDR3 is TGTGCCAGCAGCCCCGACTGGGCAGGGGCTGCCTACGAGCAGTACTTC.

This clone occurred once. The chain recombines TRBV7-8 with TRBJ1-3, with 7 bases identical to TRBD1. Unmatched junction bases numbered 3, after V lost 5 bases and J lost 5 bases. Germline loops: CDR1 SGHVS, CDR2 FQNEAQ. CDR3 length equals 13 residues. The CDR3 is CASSRQGRNTIYF. The CDR3 nucleotides are TGTGCCAGCAGCCGACAGGGAAGAAACACCATATATTTT.

This sequence joins TRBV5-1 and TRBJ1-4; tentative D call: TRBD1 (6 bases). The CDR3 consists of 16 residues. Germline CDR1 and CDR2: SGHRS and YFSETQ. With 0 bases removed from V and 8 bases from J, the gap between germline ends came to 17 bases. CDR3 residues: CASSLVGTPEGEKLFF. CDR3 DNA: TGCGCCAGCAGCTTGGTCGGGACACCCGAGGGGGAAAAACTGTTTTTT.

For the CDR3, the DNA is TGTGCCAGCAGGGGCAGACAGTCTGATGGCTACACCTTC. This sequence encodes CASRGRQSDGYTF. This sequence joins TRBV28 and TRBJ1-2; D may be TRBD1 (5 bases). This CDR3 has 13 residues. From germline, CDR1 is MDHEN and CDR2 SYDVKM. The ends were cut back, 6 bases at V and 6 bases at J, with 14 bases in the middle.

This clone was picked up one time. The J gene is TRBJ2-3, the V gene TRBV9; 15 bases map to TRBD2. The CDR3 is 17 amino acids. V was clipped by 3 bases and J by 3 bases; unmatched bases: 5. Germline CDR1 is SGDLS and CDR2 is YYNGEE. In DNA form, the CDR3 reads TGTGCCAGCAGCGCCAGGACTAGCGGGAGGGGGACAGATACGCAGTATTTT. It codes for CASSARTSGRGTDTQYF.

V and J are TRBV19 and TRBJ2-1; the match to TRBD2 covers 8 bases. The germline CDR1 and CDR2 sequences are LNHDA and SQIVND (reference sequence). V was pared by 5 bases and J by 7 bases, with 7 bases of the junction left unmatched. The CDR3 is made up of 14 amino acids. The CDR3: CASSAGTRGNEQFF. Written as DNA, the CDR3 is TGTGCCAGTAGTGCCGGGACTAGGGGAAATGAGCAGTTCTTC.

The rearrangement joins TRBV6-6 to TRBJ1-1; 9 nucleotides line up with TRBD1. CDR1 and CDR2 from the germline V gene are MNHNY and SVGAGI (reference sequence). CDR3 length: 14 amino acids. V trimming: 7 bases; J trimming: 4 bases; junction bases outside the gene matches: 7. In DNA, the CDR3 is TGTGCCAGCAAGCCGGGACAGGGAGGCACTGAAGCTTTCTTT. It translates to CASKPGQGGTEAFF.

This sequence joins TRBV27 and TRBJ2-4, with 10 nucleotides matching TRBD1. After removal of 3 bases from V and 5 bases from J, the junction contained 7 bases not matched to a gene. Germline assignment: CDR1 MNHEY and CDR2 SMNVEV (reference sequence). The length of the CDR3 is 16 residues. The CDR3 DNA sequence: TGTGCCAGCAGTTTGGGGGGGGACAGGGGCGAAAACATTCAGTACTTC. Encoded protein: CASSLGGDRGENIQYF.

This clone has only a few counts. This chain uses TRBV7-2 with TRBJ2-7; the D gene is possibly TRBD2 (6 bases). Germline V gene sequence: CDR1 SGHTA, CDR2 FQGNSA. The CDR3 spans 16 residues. Trimming stripped 6 bases from V and 8 bases from J, with 26 bases between. Written as DNA, the CDR3 is TGTGCCAGCAGTATTACTACTAGCCCCTATCCCACGAAGCAGTACTTC. Amino acid sequence: CASSITTSPYPTKQYF.

This clone was seen just once. The chain uses TRBV5-4 and TRBJ2-7; TRBD2 might be the D (7 bases). CDR3 length equals 17 residues. Trimming pared 4 bases from V and 0 bases from J, leaving 20 bases between. The germline V gene has CDR1 SGHNT and CDR2 YYREEE (reference sequence). This chain's CDR3 is CASSPVGGRPGSYEQYF. The CDR3 nucleotides read TGTGCCAGCAGCCCTGTGGGGGGGCGGCCTGGCTCCTACGAGCAGTACTTC.

Here the CDR3 reads CASSTRPGLAGGGDTQYF. The CDR3 DNA reads as TGCGCCAGCAGCACCCGCCCGGGACTAGCGGGAGGTGGAGATACGCAGTATTTT. The chain employs TRBV4-3 and TRBJ2-3; 15 nucleotides line up with TRBD2. CDR3 length: 18 residues. Per the germline V gene, CDR1 is LGHNA and CDR2 is YSLEER. V lost 5 bases to trimming and J lost 5 bases; unmatched junction nucleotides: 11.

The chain links TRBV27 to TRBJ1-5; 7 bases map to TRBD1. Germline CDR1 reads MNHEY; CDR2 reads SMNVEV (reference sequence). The V gene end was trimmed by 2 bases and the J gene end by 5 bases; junction bases not matched to a gene: 3. This CDR3 comprises 14 residues. The CDR3 DNA reads as TGTGCCAGCAGTTTACTTGGGACAGATCAGCCCCAGCATTTT. Translating gives CASSLLGTDQPQHF.

This clone was picked up one time. V and J are TRBV7-3 and TRBJ2-1; TRBD2 agrees at 14 bases. This CDR3 has 15 amino acids. V lost 2 bases to trimming and J lost 7 bases; unmatched junction nucleotides: 1. The germline gives CDR1 SGHTA, CDR2 FQGTGA. CDR3 protein: CASSLGTSGSNEQFF. The CDR3 nucleotides are TGTGCCAGCAGCTTAGGGACTAGCGGGAGTAATGAGCAGTTCTTC.

The chain uses TRBV27 and TRBJ2-2; 8 nucleotides match TRBD2. After removal of 2 bases from V and 6 bases from J, the junction contained 8 bases not matched to a gene. This CDR3 spans 16 amino acids. Per the germline V gene, CDR1 is MNHEY and CDR2 is SMNVEV (reference sequence). CDR3 nucleotide sequence: TGTGCCAGCAGTTTAGGGCCGGGACTAGGATCCGGGGAGCTGTTTTTT. This sequence encodes CASSLGPGLGSGELFF.

The rearrangement uses TRBV6-4 and TRBJ2-5; 9 nucleotides line up with TRBD2. Looked up from germline, CDR1 is MRHNA and CDR2 is SNTAGT. This CDR3 comprises 16 residues. J lost 3 bases, V lost 10 bases, and 15 bases had no gene match. The CDR3 region has the DNA TGTGCCACCCCAAGCAGCGGGAGGAGGAGGAAAGAGACCCAGTACTTC. The encoded protein is CATPSSGRRRKETQYF.

This chain links TRBV30 with TRBJ2-5; 8 bases agree with TRBD2. The CDR3 length is 16 residues. Losses at the gene ends were 0 bases for V and 1 base for J; bases not matched to a gene: 7. Germline values: CDR1 GTSNPN, CDR2 SVGIG (reference sequence). This CDR3 is CAWSVPLAGPQETQYF. The DNA of the CDR3 is TGTGCCTGGAGTGTCCCCCTAGCGGGTCCCCAAGAGACCCAGTACTTC. The variable domain in full, with the rest retrieved from reference TRBV30 and TRBJ2-5, is SQTIHQWPATLVQPVGSPLSLECTVEGTSNPNLYWYRQAAGRGLQLLFYSVGIGQISSEVPQNLSASRPQDRQFILSSKKLLLSDSGFYLCAWSVPLAGPQETQYFGPGTRLLVL.

J is TRBJ1-1 and V is TRBV10-3; possibly TRBD1 for D (6 bases). Trimming took off 6 bases at V and 0 bases at J, with 14 bases between the two ends. Germline V gene lookup returns CDR1 ENHRY and CDR2 SYGVKD. This CDR3 has 15 amino acids. This chain's CDR3 is CAIRPDSPMNTEAFF. CDR3 DNA: TGTGCCATCAGGCCGGACAGCCCTATGAACACTGAAGCTTTCTTT.

This chain links TRBV4-3 with TRBJ2-2, with D unclear. There are 13 residues in the CDR3. Per the germline V gene, CDR1 is LGHNA and CDR2 is YSLEER. The V end lost 3 bases, the J end lost 11 bases, and 13 bases lay between the germline ends. The CDR3 nucleotides are TGCGCCAGCAGCCAGCCGGCGAACAGCGAGCTGTTTTTT. This sequence encodes CASSQPANSELFF.

This chain connects TRBV18 to TRBJ2-1, with 7 bases matching TRBD2. This CDR3 region has 14 residues. Germline CDR1 and CDR2: KGHSH and LQKENI. Losses at the gene ends were 6 bases for V and 8 bases for J; bases not matched to a gene: 10. The CDR3 DNA reads as TGTGCCAGCTCCTCAGCGGGAAAATTCGATGAGCAGTTCTTC. Protein product: CASSSAGKFDEQFF.

This clone came up once. The chain is built from TRBV30 and TRBJ2-1, with 9 bases matching TRBD2. V shed 3 bases and J 4 bases; nucleotides not matched to a gene: 7. This CDR3 region has 15 residues. CDR1 and CDR2 (germline): GTSNPN, SVGIG (reference sequence). CDR3 protein: CAWRSGRPVYNEQFF. DNA for the CDR3: TGTGCCTGGAGGAGCGGGAGGCCGGTGTACAATGAGCAGTTCTTC.

The J gene is TRBJ2-3, the V gene TRBV28, with TRBD2 matching 12 bases. CDR1 MDHEN and CDR2 SYDVKM come from the germline V gene. The V segment lost 5 bases and the J segment 5 bases; nucleotides outside the gene matches: 8. The length of the CDR3 is 16 residues. DNA for the CDR3: TGTGCCAGCAGTCCCCGACTAGCGGGAGATGTAGATACGCAGTATTTT. Amino acid sequence: CASSPRLAGDVDTQYF.

The chain has TRBV19 and TRBJ1-1; a possible D gene is TRBD1 (5 bases). Germline V CDR1 and CDR2: LNHDA, SQIVND (reference sequence). V was pared by 5 bases and J by 0 bases, with 10 bases between. The CDR3 contains 14 residues. The CDR3 DNA follows: TGTGCCAGTAGTCTTGGGGCGATGAACACTGAAGCTTTCTTT. Translation: CASSLGAMNTEAFF.

This chain joins TRBV28 and TRBJ1-5; the match to TRBD1 covers 8 bases. Germline V gene lookup returns CDR1 MDHEN and CDR2 SYDVKM. Trimming at V came to 6 bases and at J to 2 bases, leaving 6 bases not matched to a gene. The CDR3 sequence is 15 residues long. CDR3 DNA sequence: TGTGCCAGCAGACTAGGACAGGGAGGCAATCAGCCCCAGCATTTT. Translated, it gives CASRLGQGGNQPQHF.

The chain uses TRBV11-3 and TRBJ2-1; possible D gene TRBD2, 6 bases. This CDR3 is 16 amino acids long. From germline, CDR1 is SGHNT and CDR2 YENEEA. V lost 2 bases to trimming and J lost 6 bases, with 17 bases between them. DNA of the CDR3: TGTGCCAGCAGCTTACCTGGCGGGGAGGTACGCAATGAGCAGTTCTTC. Translated: CASSLPGGEVRNEQFF.